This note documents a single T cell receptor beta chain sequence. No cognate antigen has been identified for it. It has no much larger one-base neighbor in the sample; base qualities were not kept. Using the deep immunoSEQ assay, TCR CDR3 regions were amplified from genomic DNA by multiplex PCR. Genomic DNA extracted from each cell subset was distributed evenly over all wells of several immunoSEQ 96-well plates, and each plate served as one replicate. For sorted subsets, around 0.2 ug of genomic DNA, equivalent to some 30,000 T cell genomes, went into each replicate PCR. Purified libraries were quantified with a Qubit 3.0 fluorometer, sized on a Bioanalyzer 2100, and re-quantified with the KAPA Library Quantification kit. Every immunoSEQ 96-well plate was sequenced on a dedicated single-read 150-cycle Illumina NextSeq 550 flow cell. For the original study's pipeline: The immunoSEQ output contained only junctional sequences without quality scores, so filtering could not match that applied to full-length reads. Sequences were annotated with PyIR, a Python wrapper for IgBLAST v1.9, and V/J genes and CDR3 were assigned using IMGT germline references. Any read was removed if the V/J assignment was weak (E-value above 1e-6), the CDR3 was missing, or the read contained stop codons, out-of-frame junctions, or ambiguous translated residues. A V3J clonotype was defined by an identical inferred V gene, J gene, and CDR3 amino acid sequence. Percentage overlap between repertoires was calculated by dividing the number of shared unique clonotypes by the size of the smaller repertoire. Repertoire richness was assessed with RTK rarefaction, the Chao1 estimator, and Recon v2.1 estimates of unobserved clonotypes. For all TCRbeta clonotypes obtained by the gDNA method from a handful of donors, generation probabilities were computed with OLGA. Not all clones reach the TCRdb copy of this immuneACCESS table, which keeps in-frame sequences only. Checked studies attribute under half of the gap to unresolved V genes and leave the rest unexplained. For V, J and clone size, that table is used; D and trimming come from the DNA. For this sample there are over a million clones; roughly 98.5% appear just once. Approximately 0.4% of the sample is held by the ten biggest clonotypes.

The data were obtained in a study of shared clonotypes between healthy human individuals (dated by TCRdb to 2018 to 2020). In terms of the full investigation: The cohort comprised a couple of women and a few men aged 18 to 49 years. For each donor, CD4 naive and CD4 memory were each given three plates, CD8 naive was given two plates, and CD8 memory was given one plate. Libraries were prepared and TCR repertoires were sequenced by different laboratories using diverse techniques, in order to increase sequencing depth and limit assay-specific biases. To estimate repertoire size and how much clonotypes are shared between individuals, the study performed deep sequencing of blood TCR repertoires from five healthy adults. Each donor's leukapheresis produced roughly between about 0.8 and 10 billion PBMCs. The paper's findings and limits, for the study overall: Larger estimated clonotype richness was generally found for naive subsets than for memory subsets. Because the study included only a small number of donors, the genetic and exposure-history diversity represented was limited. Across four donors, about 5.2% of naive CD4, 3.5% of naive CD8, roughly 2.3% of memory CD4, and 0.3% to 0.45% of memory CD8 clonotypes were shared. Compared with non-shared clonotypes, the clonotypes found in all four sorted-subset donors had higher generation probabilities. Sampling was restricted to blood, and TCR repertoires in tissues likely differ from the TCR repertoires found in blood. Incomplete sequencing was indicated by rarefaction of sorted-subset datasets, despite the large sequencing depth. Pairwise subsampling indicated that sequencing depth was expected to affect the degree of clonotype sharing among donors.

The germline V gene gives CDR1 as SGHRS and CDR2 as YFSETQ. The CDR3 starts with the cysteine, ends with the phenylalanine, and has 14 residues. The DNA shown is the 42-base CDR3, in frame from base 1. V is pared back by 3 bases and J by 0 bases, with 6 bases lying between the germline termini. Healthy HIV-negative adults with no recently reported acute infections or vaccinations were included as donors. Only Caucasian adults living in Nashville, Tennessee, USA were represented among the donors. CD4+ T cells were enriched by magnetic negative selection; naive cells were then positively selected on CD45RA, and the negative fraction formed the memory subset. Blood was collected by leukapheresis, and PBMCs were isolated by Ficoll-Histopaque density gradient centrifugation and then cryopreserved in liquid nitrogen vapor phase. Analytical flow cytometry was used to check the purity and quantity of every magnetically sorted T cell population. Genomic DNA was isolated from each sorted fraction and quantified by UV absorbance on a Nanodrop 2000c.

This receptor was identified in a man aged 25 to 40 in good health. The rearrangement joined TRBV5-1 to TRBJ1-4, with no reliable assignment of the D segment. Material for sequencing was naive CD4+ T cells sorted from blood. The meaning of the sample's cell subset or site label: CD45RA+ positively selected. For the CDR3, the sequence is CASSSGSTNEKLFF. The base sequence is TGCGCCAGCAGCTCAGGCTCAACTAATGAAAAACTGTTTTTT.